A single T cell receptor beta chain is shown here with its context. The sample originates from a study of T cell changes during pregnancy in multiple sclerosis. CDR1 is SGHVS, CDR2 FNYEAQ, per germline. The CDR3 totals 15 residues. V was clipped by 5 bases and J by 1 base; unmatched bases: 4. The assay was immunoSEQ multiplex PCR, and TCRdb's table has in-frame clones only and misses some. Among tens of thousands of clones, more than 85% were seen once, and the ten largest hold 0.95%. The rearrangement joins TRBV7-6 to TRBJ2-7, with 11 bases aligning to TRBD2. The TCR sequence derives from a female donor with multiple sclerosis, enrolled in a pregnancy study. Sequencing was performed on peripheral blood, taken before pregnancy. CDR3 coding DNA: TGTGCCAGCAGCGCCACTAGCGGGAGATCCTACGAGCAGTACTTC. Amino acid sequence: CASSATSGRSYEQYF.